Presented here are 31 T cell receptor beta chains from one specimen sequenced in a study of shared clonotypes between healthy human individuals. The data were produced by immunoSEQ multiplex PCR, yet TCRdb's version contains in-frame clones alone and is incomplete. Counted here are roughly 1,600,000 clones, 97% to 99% occurring once; the ten biggest clones make up around 0.33%. Specimen: naive CD4+ T cells sorted from blood. Subset specified: CD45RA+ positively selected. The receptors stem from a man in his thirties or forties in good health.

The rearrangement uses TRBV10-3 and TRBJ1-4; D call uncertain. CDR1 is ENHRY, CDR2 SYGVKD, per germline. The CDR3 totals 13 residues. The germline V and J ends were trimmed by 10 bases and 8 bases, with 17 bases remaining between them. The CDR3 loop is CATSRADGEKLFF. In DNA form, the CDR3 reads TGTGCCACGTCCCGGGCCGATGGGGAAAAACTGTTTTTT.

This sequence joins TRBV5-1 and TRBJ2-3; no clear D. Trimming stripped 4 bases from V and 6 bases from J, with 18 bases between. From germline, CDR1 is SGHRS and CDR2 YFSETQ. There are 15 residues in the CDR3. CDR3 in DNA: TGCGCCAGCAGCCCTAGAGCCTTTAGGGTGGATACGCAGTATTTT. Amino acid sequence: CASSPRAFRVDTQYF.

The chain uses TRBV6-1 and TRBJ1-2; perhaps TRBD1 as D (6 bases). The CDR3 is 16 amino acids. Per the germline V gene, CDR1 is MNHNS and CDR2 is SASEGT. With 4 bases removed from V and 2 bases from J, the gap between germline ends came to 17 bases. The CDR3 sequence: CASSGQRRGANYGYTF. The CDR3 DNA follows: TGTGCCAGCAGTGGCCAGAGGAGGGGGGCGAACTATGGCTACACCTTC.

This sequence joins TRBV15 and TRBJ1-2; D not resolved. In germline, CDR1 is LNHNV, CDR2 YYDKDF (reference sequence). The V and J ends lost 0 bases and 5 bases respectively, with 16 bases between them. There are 16 residues in the CDR3. The CDR3 bases are TGTGCCACCAGCAGAGATGGCGGCCGATTAGGATATGGCTACACCTTC. Translation: CATSRDGGRLGYGYTF.

The chain is built from TRBV6-5 and TRBJ2-7; D may correspond to TRBD1 or TRBD2 (6 bases each). This CDR3 comprises 13 residues. The V gene lost 6 bases and the J gene lost 6 bases, with 15 bases spanning the gap. Germline assignment: CDR1 MNHEY and CDR2 SVGAGI. CDR3 nucleotides: TGTGCCAGCAGCCAGGTAGGGGGGTTCGAGCAGTACTTC. It translates to CASSQVGGFEQYF.

V is TRBV5-1 and J is TRBJ1-3, with D uncertain. V was pared by 4 bases and J by 0 bases, with 14 bases between. The CDR3 is made up of 16 amino acids. Germline CDR1 is SGHRS and CDR2 is YFSETQ. The CDR3 DNA sequence: TGCGCCAGCAGCCCTTCGACGGACTTCTCTGGAAACACCATATATTTT. As protein: CASSPSTDFSGNTIYF.

The chain joins TRBV2 to TRBJ2-3; D is possibly TRBD1 (5 bases). There are 14 residues in the CDR3. The germline V gene has CDR1 SNHLY and CDR2 FYNNEI. The V end lost 7 bases, the J end lost 0 bases, and 11 bases lay between the germline ends. This chain's CDR3 is CASTRRTSTDTQYF. CDR3 coding DNA: TGTGCCAGCACACGAAGGACAAGCACAGATACGCAGTATTTT.

V and J are TRBV20-1 and TRBJ1-3; no clear D. In germline, CDR1 is DFQATT, CDR2 SNEGSKA (reference sequence). The CDR3 loop spans 11 amino acids. Trimming cost V 7 bases and J 1 base, with 5 bases left between them. CDR3 bases: TGCAGTGTGGGGTCTGGAAACACCATATATTTT. It yields the protein CSVGSGNTIYF.

On this clone itself: This CDR3 is also generated by other DNA sequences in the sample. The J gene is TRBJ2-5, the V gene TRBV5-1; TRBD1 aligns across 8 bases. The trim removed 2 bases at V and 2 bases at J, leaving 2 bases unmatched. Germline loops: CDR1 SGHRS, CDR2 YFSETQ. The CDR3 sequence is 14 residues long. CDR3 region: CASSFGQGQETQYF. The CDR3 bases are TGCGCCAGCAGCTTCGGACAGGGACAAGAGACCCAGTACTTC.

This chain links TRBV2 with TRBJ2-6; D gene ambiguous. Germline V gene data show CDR1 as SNHLY and CDR2 as FYNNEI. The CDR3 extends over 18 amino acids. V shed 2 bases and J shed 0 bases, with 14 bases lying between them. Here the CDR3 DNA reads TGTGCCAGCAGTGAACTCCGTCCAGGCACCTCTGGGGCCAACGTCCTGACTTTC. Translating it yields CASSELRPGTSGANVLTF.

V and J are TRBV5-4 and TRBJ2-7, with D possibly being TRBD1 or TRBD2 (6 bases each). V was trimmed by 4 bases and J by 7 bases, leaving 15 bases between them. The CDR3 totals 13 residues. The germline CDR1 and CDR2 sequences are SGHNT and YYREEE (reference sequence). The CDR3 region has the DNA TGTGCCAGCAGCGCTTCTGGAGGGGGTGAGCAGTACTTC. Translating it yields CASSASGGGEQYF.

The CDR3 DNA reads TGTGCCACCAGCAGAGAACCCCAGAACTACGAGCAGTACTTC. It translates to CATSREPQNYEQYF. The V call is TRBV15, the J call TRBJ2-7; the D is unclear. The germline V gene encodes CDR1 LNHNV and CDR2 YYDKDF (reference sequence). V gave up 0 bases and J gave up 3 bases, with 9 bases separating them. This CDR3 contains 14 residues.

The chain recombines TRBV11-2 with TRBJ2-1; the D call may be TRBD1 or TRBD2 (6 bases each). The CDR3 length is 12 residues. V lost 5 bases to trimming and J lost 12 bases, with 14 bases between them. From germline, CDR1 is SGHAT and CDR2 FQNNGV. In nucleotides, the CDR3 is TGTGCCAGCAGCCTGGGGGCGGGGCCGCAGTTCTTC. Protein sequence: CASSLGAGPQFF.

The gene calls are TRBV7-8 and TRBJ1-3; 7 bases match TRBD1. The CDR3 is 15 amino acids. The ends lost 5 bases at V and 2 bases at J; junction bases unmatched: 6. CDR1 is SGHVS, CDR2 FQNEAQ, per germline. The CDR3 nucleotides read TGTGCCAGCAGCACCCGGACAGGTGCTGGAAACACCATATATTTT. Translated: CASSTRTGAGNTIYF.

CDR3 DNA sequence: TGTGCCATCAGACCAGTTCTCAATCAGCCCCAGCATTTT. As protein: CAIRPVLNQPQHF. V and J are TRBV10-3 and TRBJ1-5; D is unclear. V lost 6 bases, J lost 3 bases, and 9 bases lay in between. CDR3 length: 13 residues. Germline V gene data show CDR1 as ENHRY and CDR2 as SYGVKD.

This sequence joins TRBV6-6 and TRBJ1-5, with a tentative D call TRBD1 (6 bases). Germline CDR1 MNHNY, CDR2 SVGAGI (reference sequence). This CDR3 comprises 14 residues. V dropped 6 bases and J dropped 7 bases, with 16 bases sitting between them. DNA for the CDR3: TGTGCCAGCAGAACGAACAGGGCAGAACAGCCCCAGCATTTT. Amino acids: CASRTNRAEQPQHF.

This CDR3 is CASSPPRINGYTF. CDR3 DNA: TGTGCCAGCAGTCCCCCGAGAATTAATGGCTACACCTTC. The chain joins TRBV7-9 to TRBJ1-2; D ambiguous. The germline V gene has CDR1 SEHNR and CDR2 FQNEAQ (reference sequence). The CDR3 length is 13 residues. The ends were cut back, 6 bases at V and 6 bases at J, with 14 bases in the middle.

The chain couples TRBV18 to TRBJ2-3; 9 bases match TRBD2. There are 16 residues in the CDR3. V lost 3 bases to trimming and J lost 6 bases; unmatched junction nucleotides: 10. The germline V gene encodes CDR1 KGHSH and CDR2 LQKENI. Here the CDR3 reads CASSPLAGRLSDTQYF. The CDR3 DNA is TGTGCCAGCTCACCGCTAGCGGGACGATTATCGGATACGCAGTATTTT.

The CDR3 protein is CASSRTGTRQETQYF. The CDR3 DNA reads as TGTGCCAGCAGCCGAACCGGGACTAGGCAAGAGACCCAGTACTTC. This chain uses TRBV4-2 with TRBJ2-5, with TRBD2 identical over 8 bases. This CDR3 has 15 residues. Germline values: CDR1 LGHNA, CDR2 YNFKEQ. V was pared by 4 bases and J by 2 bases, with 6 bases of the junction left unmatched.

The genes are TRBV6-1 and TRBJ1-5; no reliable D call. Trimming left V 2 bases short and J 6 bases short, with 23 bases between. CDR3 length equals 18 residues. Germline CDR1 reads MNHNS; CDR2 reads SASEGT. As DNA, the CDR3 is TGTGCCAGCAGTGAATTAAGGTTTCTTTCAACGTCGCCTCAGCCCCAGCATTTT. Translating it yields CASSELRFLSTSPQPQHF.

The chain joins TRBV7-2 to TRBJ2-5; TRBD1 is a possible D gene (7 bases). This CDR3 is 14 amino acids long. The V end lost 5 bases, the J end lost 3 bases, and 13 bases lay between the germline ends. Germline CDR1 SGHTA, CDR2 FQGNSA. The CDR3 loop is CASSPGDRKETQYF. CDR3 nucleotide sequence: TGTGCCAGCAGCCCGGGGGACAGAAAAGAGACCCAGTACTTC.

The V call is TRBV19, the J call TRBJ1-2; no reliable D call. The CDR3 runs 14 residues. Germline-derived CDR1 and CDR2 are LNHDA and SQIVND (reference sequence). Trimming shortened V by 3 bases and J by 0 bases, and 8 bases separated the two germline ends. The DNA of the CDR3 is TGTGCCAGTAGTATCAGGAAGTCTAACTATGGCTACACCTTC. Translation gives CASSIRKSNYGYTF.

The chain employs TRBV7-2 and TRBJ2-7; TRBD1 might be the D (6 bases). CDR1 and CDR2 from the germline V gene are SGHTA and FQGNSA. Trimming cost V 1 base and J 6 bases, with 13 bases left between them. CDR3 length: 14 amino acids. CDR3 sequence: CASSLEQGMGEQYF. As DNA, the CDR3 is TGTGCCAGCAGCTTAGAACAGGGAATGGGCGAGCAGTACTTC.

The chain recombines TRBV5-1 with TRBJ2-3; 10 bases fit TRBD2. With 1 base clipped from V and 3 bases from J, the junction kept 14 bases outside the gene matches. Germline CDR1 is SGHRS and CDR2 is YFSETQ. The CDR3 totals 19 residues. This CDR3 reads CASSLTLRSSGSLTDTQYF. In DNA form, the CDR3 reads TGCGCCAGCAGCTTGACTCTAAGGTCTAGCGGGAGTCTGACAGATACGCAGTATTTT. Combining the CDR3 with reference TRBV5-1 and TRBJ2-3 gives the whole variable domain KAGVTQTPRYLIKTRGQQVTLSCSPISGHRSVSWYQQTPGQGLQFLFEYFSETQRNKGNFPGRFSGRQFSNSRSEMNVSTLELGDSALYLCASSLTLRSSGSLTDTQYFGPGTRLTVL.

The chain carries TRBV6-1 and TRBJ2-5; TRBD2 agrees at 11 bases. The CDR3 contains 17 residues. V trimming: 2 bases; J trimming: 5 bases; junction bases outside the gene matches: 10. Germline CDR1 MNHNS, CDR2 SASEGT. CDR3 amino acids: CASSEQVRASGRETQYF. Written as DNA, the CDR3 is TGTGCCAGCAGTGAACAGGTCAGGGCTAGCGGGAGGGAGACCCAGTACTTC.

The chain uses TRBV5-4 and TRBJ2-7; TRBD1 matches 7 bases. The V gene's germline CDR1 is SGHNT and CDR2 YYREEE (reference sequence). Trimming at V came to 4 bases and at J to 5 bases, leaving 9 bases not matched to a gene. CDR3 length equals 14 residues. CDR3 DNA sequence: TGTGCCAGCAGCCCGAGGGGGCTCCCGGACGAGCAGTACTTC. Amino acid sequence: CASSPRGLPDEQYF.

This clone showed up just once. This chain links TRBV29-1 with TRBJ2-5; D uncertain. CDR3 length: 14 residues. With 3 bases removed from V and 5 bases from J, the gap between germline ends came to 16 bases. Germline V gives CDR1 SQVTM, CDR2 ANQGSEA. CDR3 in DNA: TGCAGCGTTGATGGTCTCACGCGCCGGGAGACCCAGTACTTC. Its translation: CSVDGLTRRETQYF.

This chain links TRBV2 with TRBJ2-7, with D possibly called TRBD1 or TRBD2 (5 bases each). The germline V and J ends were trimmed by 6 bases and 2 bases, with 20 bases remaining between them. Per the germline V gene, CDR1 is SNHLY and CDR2 is FYNNEI. This CDR3 is 16 amino acids long. The CDR3 region has the DNA TGTGCCAGCAGATCGAGTCCGGGGCCGAACGCCTACGAGCAGTACTTC. Translation gives CASRSSPGPNAYEQYF.

This clone has only one observation. The V call is TRBV7-3, the J call TRBJ2-7, with 13 bases identical to TRBD2. Germline V CDR1 and CDR2: SGHTA, FQGTGA. The trim removed 1 base at V and 2 bases at J, leaving 11 bases unmatched. This CDR3 has 19 amino acids. In DNA form, the CDR3 reads TGTGCCAGCAGCTTAAAGCCCAAGAGGACTAGCGGGAGCACCTACGAGCAGTACTTC. Its translation: CASSLKPKRTSGSTYEQYF.

V is TRBV11-2 and J is TRBJ2-5; TRBD1 is a possible D gene (6 bases). There are 13 residues in the CDR3. Between the trimmed V and J ends, which lost 5 bases and 2 bases, there was a span of 9 bases. The germline V gene encodes CDR1 SGHAT and CDR2 FQNNGV. The chain's CDR3 is CASSRTAQETQYF. The CDR3 coding sequence is TGTGCCAGCAGCCGGACAGCTCAAGAGACCCAGTACTTC.

The chain employs TRBV28 and TRBJ2-2; 8 bases line up with TRBD1. Germline CDR1 MDHEN, CDR2 SYDVKM. The CDR3 is made up of 16 amino acids. The V and J ends lost 7 bases and 4 bases, in that order; junction bases with no gene match: 11. The CDR3 is CASTTTGTGSTGELFF. CDR3 DNA sequence: TGTGCCAGCACGACGACCGGGACAGGCAGCACCGGGGAGCTGTTTTTT. Drawing the rest from reference TRBV28 and TRBJ2-2, the complete variable domain is DVKVTQSSRYLVKRTGEKVFLECVQDMDHENMFWYRQDPGLGLRLIYFSYDVKMKEKGDIPEGYSVSREKKERFSLILESASTNQTSMYLCASTTTGTGSTGELFFGEGSRLTVL.